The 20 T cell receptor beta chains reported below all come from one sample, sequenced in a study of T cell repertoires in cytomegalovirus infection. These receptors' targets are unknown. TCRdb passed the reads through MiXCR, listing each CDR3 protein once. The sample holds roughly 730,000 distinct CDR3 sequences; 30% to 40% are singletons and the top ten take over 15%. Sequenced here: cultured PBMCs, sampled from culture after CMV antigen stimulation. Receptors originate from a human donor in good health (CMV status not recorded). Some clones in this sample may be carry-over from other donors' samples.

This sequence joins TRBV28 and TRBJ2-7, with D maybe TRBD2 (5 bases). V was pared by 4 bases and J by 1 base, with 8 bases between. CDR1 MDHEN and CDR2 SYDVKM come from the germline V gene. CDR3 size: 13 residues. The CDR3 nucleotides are TGTGCCAGCAGTTCCGGGGTATCCTACGAGCAGTACTTC. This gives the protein CASSSGVSYEQYF.

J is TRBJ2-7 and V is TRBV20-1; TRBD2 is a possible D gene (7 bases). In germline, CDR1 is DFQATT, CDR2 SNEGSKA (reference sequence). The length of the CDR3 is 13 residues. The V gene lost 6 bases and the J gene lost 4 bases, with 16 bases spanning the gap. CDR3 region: CSAEGGRGYEQYF. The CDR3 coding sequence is TGCAGTGCGGAGGGGGGGAGGGGATACGAGCAGTACTTC.

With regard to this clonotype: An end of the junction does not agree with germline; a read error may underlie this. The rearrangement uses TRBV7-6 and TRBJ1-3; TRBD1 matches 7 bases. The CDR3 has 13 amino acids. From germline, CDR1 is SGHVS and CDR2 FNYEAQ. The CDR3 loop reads CVSSRGQENTIYF. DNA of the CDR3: TGTGTCAGCAGCCGTGGACAGGAAAACACCATATATTTT.

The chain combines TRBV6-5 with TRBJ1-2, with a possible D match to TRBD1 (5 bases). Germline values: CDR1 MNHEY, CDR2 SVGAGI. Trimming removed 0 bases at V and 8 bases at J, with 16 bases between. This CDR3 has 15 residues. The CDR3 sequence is CASSYSGGGSWGYTF. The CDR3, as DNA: TGTGCCAGCAGTTACTCCGGGGGAGGCTCCTGGGGCTACACCTTC.

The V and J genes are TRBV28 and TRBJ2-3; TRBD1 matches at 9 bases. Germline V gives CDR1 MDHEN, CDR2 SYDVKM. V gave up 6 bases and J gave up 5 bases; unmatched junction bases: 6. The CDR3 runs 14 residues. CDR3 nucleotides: TGTGCCAGCAGGACAGGGGGTGAGGGAGATACGCAGTATTTT. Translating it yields CASRTGGEGDTQYF.

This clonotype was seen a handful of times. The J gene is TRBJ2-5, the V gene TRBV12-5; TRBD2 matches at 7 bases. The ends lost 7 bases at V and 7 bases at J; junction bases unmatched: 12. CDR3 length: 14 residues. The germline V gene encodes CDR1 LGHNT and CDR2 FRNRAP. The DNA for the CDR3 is TGTGCTAGTGCCCCCCTGGGAGGGGCGGGGACCCAGTACTTC. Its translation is CASAPLGGAGTQYF.

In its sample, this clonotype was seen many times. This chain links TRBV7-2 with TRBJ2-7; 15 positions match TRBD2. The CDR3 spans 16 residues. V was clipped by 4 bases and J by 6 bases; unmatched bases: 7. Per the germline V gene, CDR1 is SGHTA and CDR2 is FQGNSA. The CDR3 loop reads CASSSYGLAGGPEQYF. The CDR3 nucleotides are TGTGCCAGCAGCTCGTATGGACTAGCGGGAGGGCCCGAGCAGTACTTC.

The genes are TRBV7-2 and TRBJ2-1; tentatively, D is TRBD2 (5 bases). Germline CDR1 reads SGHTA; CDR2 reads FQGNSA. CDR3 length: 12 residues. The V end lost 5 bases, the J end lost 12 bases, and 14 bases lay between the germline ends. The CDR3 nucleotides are TGTGCCAGCAGCAGATTGGCGGGCGGGCAGTTCTTC. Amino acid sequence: CASSRLAGGQFF.

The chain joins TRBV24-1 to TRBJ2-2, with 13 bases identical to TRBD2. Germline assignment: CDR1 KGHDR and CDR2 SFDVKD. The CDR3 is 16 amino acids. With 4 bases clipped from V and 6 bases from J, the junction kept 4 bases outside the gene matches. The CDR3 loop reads CATSDRGLAGPGELFF. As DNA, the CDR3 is TGTGCCACCAGTGACCGGGGACTAGCGGGACCCGGGGAGCTGTTTTTT.

The CDR3 nucleotides read TGCAGTGCCCCCGACCAGCGGGGGGCCAACACCGGGGAGCTGTTTTTT. It yields the protein CSAPDQRGANTGELFF. V and J are TRBV20-1 and TRBJ2-2, with TRBD2 matching 9 bases. This CDR3 comprises 16 residues. V lost 6 bases to trimming and J lost 2 bases; unmatched junction nucleotides: 10. Germline loops: CDR1 DFQATT, CDR2 SNEGSKA (reference sequence).

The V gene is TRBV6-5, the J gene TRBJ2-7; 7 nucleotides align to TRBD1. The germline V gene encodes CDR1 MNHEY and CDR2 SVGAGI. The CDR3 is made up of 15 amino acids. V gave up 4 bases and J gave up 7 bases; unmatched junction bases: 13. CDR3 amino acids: CASSSSQGPWGEQYF. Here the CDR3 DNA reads TGTGCCAGCAGTTCTTCACAGGGGCCGTGGGGGGAGCAGTACTTC.

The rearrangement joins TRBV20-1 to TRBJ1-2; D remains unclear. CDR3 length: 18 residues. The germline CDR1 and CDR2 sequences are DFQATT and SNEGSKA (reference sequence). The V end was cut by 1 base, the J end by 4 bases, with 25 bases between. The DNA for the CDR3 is TGCAGTGCTAGAGCTGTGGGGTCCCTAAACCGACAAAGCTATGGCTACACCTTC. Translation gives CSARAVGSLNRQSYGYTF.

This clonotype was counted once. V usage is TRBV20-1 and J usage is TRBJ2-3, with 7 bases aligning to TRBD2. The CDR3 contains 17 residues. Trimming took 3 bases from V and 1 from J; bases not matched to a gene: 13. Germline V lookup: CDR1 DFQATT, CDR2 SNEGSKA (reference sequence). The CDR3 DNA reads TGCAGTGCTAGTGGGTCTAGCGGCCCGGGGGGCACAGATACGCAGTATTTT. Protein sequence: CSASGSSGPGGTDTQYF.

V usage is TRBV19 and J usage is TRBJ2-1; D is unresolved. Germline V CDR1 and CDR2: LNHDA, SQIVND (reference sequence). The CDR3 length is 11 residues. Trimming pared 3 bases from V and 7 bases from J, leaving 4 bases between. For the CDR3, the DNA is TGTGCCAGTAGTATCCTGAATGAGCAGTTCTTC. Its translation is CASSILNEQFF.

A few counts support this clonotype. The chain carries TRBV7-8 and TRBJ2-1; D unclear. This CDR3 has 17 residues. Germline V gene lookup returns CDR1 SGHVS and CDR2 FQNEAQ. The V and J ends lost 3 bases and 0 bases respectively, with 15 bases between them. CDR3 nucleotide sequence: TGTGCCAGCAGCTTCAGATATGTTTCGAGCTCCTACAATGAGCAGTTCTTC. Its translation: CASSFRYVSSSYNEQFF.

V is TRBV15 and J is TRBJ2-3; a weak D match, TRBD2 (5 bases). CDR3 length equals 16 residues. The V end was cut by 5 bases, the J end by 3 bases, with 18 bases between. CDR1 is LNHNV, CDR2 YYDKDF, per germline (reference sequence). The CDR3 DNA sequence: TGTGCCACCAGCTCCCGGTCTGGAGGCGCAACAGATACGCAGTATTTT. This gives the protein CATSSRSGGATDTQYF.

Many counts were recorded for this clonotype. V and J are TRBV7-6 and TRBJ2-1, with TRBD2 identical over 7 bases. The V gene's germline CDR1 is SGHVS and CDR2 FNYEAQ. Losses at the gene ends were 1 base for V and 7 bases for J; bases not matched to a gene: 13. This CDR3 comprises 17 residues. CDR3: CASSLDLTRTSWNEQFF. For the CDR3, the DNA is TGTGCCAGCAGCTTAGACCTAACAAGGACTAGTTGGAATGAGCAGTTCTTC. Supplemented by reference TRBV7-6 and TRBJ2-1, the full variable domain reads GAGVSQSPRYKVTKRGQDVALRCDPISGHVSLYWYRQALGQGPEFLTYFNYEAQQDKSGLPNDRFSAERPEGSISTLTIQRTEQRDSAMYRCASSLDLTRTSWNEQFFGPGTRLTVL.

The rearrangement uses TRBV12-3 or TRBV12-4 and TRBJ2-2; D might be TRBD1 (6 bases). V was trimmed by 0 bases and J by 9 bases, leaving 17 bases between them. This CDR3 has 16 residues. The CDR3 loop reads CASSLAETGSLRELFF. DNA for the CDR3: TGTGCCAGCAGTTTAGCGGAGACAGGTTCTCTCCGGGAGCTGTTTTTT.

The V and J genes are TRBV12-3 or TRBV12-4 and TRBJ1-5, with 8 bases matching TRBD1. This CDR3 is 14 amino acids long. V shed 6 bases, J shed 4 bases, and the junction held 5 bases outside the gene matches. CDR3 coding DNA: TGTGCCAGCAGAGGACAGGGTTTGAATCAGCCCCAGCATTTT. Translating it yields CASRGQGLNQPQHF.

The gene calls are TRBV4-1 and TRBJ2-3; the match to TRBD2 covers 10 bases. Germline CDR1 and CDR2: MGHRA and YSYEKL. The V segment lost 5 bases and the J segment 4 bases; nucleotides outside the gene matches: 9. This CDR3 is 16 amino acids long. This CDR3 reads CASSERELAGSDTQYF. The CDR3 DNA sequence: TGCGCCAGCAGCGAAAGGGAACTAGCGGGATCAGATACGCAGTATTTT.